These 7 T cell receptor beta chains were sequenced from one sample in a study of blood T cell repertoires in COVID-19. The data were produced by immunoSEQ multiplex PCR, yet TCRdb's version contains in-frame clones alone and is incomplete. Here the sample spans more than 250,000 clones, 80% to 90% being singletons. The sequencing input was PBMCs or T cells enriched from blood (not recorded which). These receptor sequences come from a man aged 30 to 39 who had recovered from COVID-19.

The genes are TRBV6-6 and TRBJ2-7, with 9 nucleotides matching TRBD1. The CDR3 contains 15 residues. Looked up from germline, CDR1 is MNHNY and CDR2 is SVGAGI (reference sequence). The junction had 7 bases not matched to a gene; V was cut back by 2 bases and J by 5 bases. CDR3 amino acids: CASSYPGQGIDEQYF. In DNA, the CDR3 is TGTGCCAGCAGTTACCCCGGACAGGGGATCGACGAGCAGTACTTC.

The chain carries TRBV4-1 and TRBJ1-3; D unclear. Germline V gives CDR1 MGHRA, CDR2 YSYEKL. This CDR3 is built from 15 residues. The V end was cut by 3 bases, the J end by 0 bases, with 9 bases between. The CDR3 DNA reads TGCGCCAGCAGCCACCCTGCGAGCTCTGGAAACACCATATATTTT. Amino acid sequence: CASSHPASSGNTIYF.

The chain combines TRBV5-4 with TRBJ2-7; possible D gene TRBD2, 6 bases. Trimming stripped 4 bases from V and 2 bases from J, with 22 bases between. The V gene's germline CDR1 is SGHNT and CDR2 YYREEE (reference sequence). This CDR3 has 17 residues. Written as DNA, the CDR3 is TGTGCCAGCAGCCGTGCCACAGGCGGGGCTACAACCTACGAGCAGTACTTC. Its protein product is CASSRATGGATTYEQYF.

This clone came up a few times. The chain uses TRBV9 and TRBJ1-3; D unclear. Germline V lookup: CDR1 SGDLS, CDR2 YYNGEE. The length of the CDR3 is 15 residues. Trimming removed 0 bases at V and 3 bases at J, with 10 bases between. CDR3 in DNA: TGTGCCAGCAGCGTAGGGGTTGCGGATGGAAACACCATATATTTT. It specifies CASSVGVADGNTIYF.

The chain carries TRBV6-5 and TRBJ2-5, with 11 bases aligning to TRBD2. V lost 4 bases to trimming and J lost 5 bases; unmatched junction nucleotides: 6. The germline V gene has CDR1 MNHEY and CDR2 SVGAGI. There are 15 residues in the CDR3. CDR3 protein: CASSLLAGAGETQYF. The CDR3 bases are TGTGCCAGCAGTTTACTAGCGGGGGCCGGGGAGACCCAGTACTTC.

V is TRBV13 and J is TRBJ1-2, with D hard to call. The germline gives CDR1 PRHDT, CDR2 FYEKMQ (reference sequence). V was pared by 5 bases and J by 4 bases, with 17 bases between. The CDR3 sequence is 15 residues long. The CDR3 DNA follows: TGTGCCAGCAGCCCTTGGAGTGAAGTGTCCTATGGCTACACCTTC. Amino acid sequence: CASSPWSEVSYGYTF.

J is TRBJ2-5 and V is TRBV4-3; possibly TRBD1 for D (5 bases). The CDR3 is 17 amino acids. V gave up 4 bases and J gave up 1 base, with 19 bases separating them. Germline lookup yields CDR1 LGHNA and CDR2 YSLEER. In DNA, the CDR3 is TGCGCCAGCAGCCTCCTAGGGGCAGGTGGGGTCCAAGAGACCCAGTACTTC. It specifies CASSLLGAGGVQETQYF.